This TCR beta chain originates from a study of Graves' ophthalmopathy and Graves' hyperthyroidism. Ten or more counts support this clonotype. Its specificity is not known. RNA transcripts served as template for amplifying TCR beta CDR3 sequences. Second-round multiplex PCR came after first-round RT-PCR with HTBI primers. TCRdb used MiXCR to reprocess the multiplex PCR reads, holding one entry per CDR3 protein. The top ten clones hold 7.1% of a sample with hundreds of thousands of distinct CDR3 sequences, 20% to 25% of them seen once. Study observations and caveats: Its predictions of ophthalmopathy progression gave the model almost 71% sensitivity and roughly 72% specificity. Appearing in blood as well were most expanded thyroid clonotypes above 0.001 frequency.

The CDR3 runs 13 residues. V lost 4 bases to trimming and J lost 7 bases, with 11 bases between them. Germline V lookup: CDR1 SGHVS, CDR2 FNYEAQ. The origin of this receptor is a woman under 30 with stable Graves' hyperthyroidism. Some clones in this sample may be carry-over from other donors' samples. Sequencing used peripheral blood. V gene TRBV7-6 combines with J gene TRBJ1-5; D may be TRBD1 (5 bases). DNA for the CDR3: TGTGCCAGCAGCTGGGGGAACGACCAGCCCCAGCATTTT. It specifies CASSWGNDQPQHF.